The clone carrying this T cell receptor beta chain has more than one count but fewer than ten. CDR1 and CDR2 (germline): SGHRS, YFSETQ. The CDR3 consists of 17 residues. With V trimmed by 3 bases and J by 5 bases, 15 bases remained unmatched. This entry comes from a study of identical twins. Using its own MiXCR run on the 5' RACE reads, TCRdb lists one record per CDR3 protein. Of 690,000 or so distinct CDR3 sequences listed, over 5% are singletons. The chain is built from TRBV5-1 and TRBJ2-3; 7 bases align to TRBD2. Sequenced: naive T cells sorted from blood. The receptor comes from a man aged 18 to 35 in good health. DNA for the CDR3: TGCGCCAGCAGCTCGACCCGGGACTACGAAAACAGAGATACGCAGTATTTT. It yields the protein CASSSTRDYENRDTQYF.